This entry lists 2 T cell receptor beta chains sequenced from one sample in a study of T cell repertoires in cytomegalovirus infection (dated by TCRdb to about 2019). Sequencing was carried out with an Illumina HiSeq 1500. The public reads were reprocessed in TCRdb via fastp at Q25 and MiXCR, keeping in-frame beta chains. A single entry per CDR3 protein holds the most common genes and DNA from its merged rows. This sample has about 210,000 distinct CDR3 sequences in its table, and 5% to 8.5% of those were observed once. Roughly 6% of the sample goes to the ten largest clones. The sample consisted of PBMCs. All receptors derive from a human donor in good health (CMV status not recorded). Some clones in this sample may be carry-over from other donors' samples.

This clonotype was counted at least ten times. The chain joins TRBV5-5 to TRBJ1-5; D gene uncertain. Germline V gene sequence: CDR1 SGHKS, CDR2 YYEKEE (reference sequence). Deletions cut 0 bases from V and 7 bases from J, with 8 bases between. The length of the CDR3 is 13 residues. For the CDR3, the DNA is TGTGCCAGCAGCTTGGACTCGGAGCAGCCCCAGCATTTT. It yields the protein CASSLDSEQPQHF.

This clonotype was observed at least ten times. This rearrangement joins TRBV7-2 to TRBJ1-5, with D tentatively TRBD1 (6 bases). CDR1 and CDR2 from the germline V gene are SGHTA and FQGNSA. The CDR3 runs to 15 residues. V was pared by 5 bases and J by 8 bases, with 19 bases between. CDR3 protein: CASSAGGWGREPQHF. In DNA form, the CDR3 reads TGTGCCAGCAGCGCAGGAGGGTGGGGGCGTGAGCCCCAGCATTTT. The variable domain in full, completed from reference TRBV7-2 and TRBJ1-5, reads GAGVSQSPSNKVTEKGKDVELRCDPISGHTALYWYRQSLGQGLEFLIYFQGNSAPDKSGLPSDRFSAERTGGSVSTLTIQRTQQEDSAVYLCASSAGGWGREPQHFGDGTRLSIL.